Given below is one T cell receptor beta chain in context. The antigen remains undetermined. These data come from a study of cytomegalovirus exposure and HLA in healthy donors. As for the study in general: When 350 to 500 donors were genotyped, 81% of them were found to fall in the Caucasian-associated ancestry cluster.

CDR3 size: 14 residues. CDR1 LNHDA and CDR2 SQIVND come from the germline V gene (reference sequence). V lost 4 bases, J lost 3 bases, and 12 bases lay in between. PCR was performed using 60 Vbeta and 13 Jbeta primers. In the authors' methods: Approximately 86 million unique TCR beta chains, 9 million to 14 million shared, were counted in a later analysis. Libraries were prepared by immunoSEQ multiplex PCR; TCRdb keeps only in-frame clonotypes and omits some of them. Clone size and V and J calls were adopted from that table, with D and trimming inferred from the DNA. This sample has 140,000 to 150,000 clones, with roughly four fifths found just once. Unrecorded immune exposures were likely, despite nominal health at sampling. Study-level findings and limits: Later analysis associated a missense DCLRE1C variant with TCR beta V- and J-gene trimming.

Sequences were obtained from PBMCs. This rearrangement joins TRBV19 to TRBJ1-2; tentative D call: TRBD1 (5 bases). The receptor was isolated from a male donor in good health and CMV-seronegative. The CDR3 sequence is CASSTIGDYYGYTF. The DNA of the CDR3 is TGTGCCAGTAGTACTATTGGGGACTACTATGGCTACACCTTC.